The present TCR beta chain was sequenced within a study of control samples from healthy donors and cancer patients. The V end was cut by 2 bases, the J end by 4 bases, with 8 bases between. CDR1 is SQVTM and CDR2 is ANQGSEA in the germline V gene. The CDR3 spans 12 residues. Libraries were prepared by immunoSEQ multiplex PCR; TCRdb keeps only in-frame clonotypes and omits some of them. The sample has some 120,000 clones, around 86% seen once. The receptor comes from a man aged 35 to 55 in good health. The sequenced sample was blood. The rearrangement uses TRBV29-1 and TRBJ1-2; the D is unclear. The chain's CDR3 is CSVETHLYGYTF. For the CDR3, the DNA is TGCAGCGTTGAAACGCACCTCTATGGCTACACCTTC.